The T cell receptor beta chain described here comes from a study of CD8+ T cells in alopecia areata. In each case, RNA was isolated and then reverse transcribed into cDNA as the sequencing template. Profiled with immunoSEQ multiplex PCR; TCRdb holds only in-frame clones, not every one. The table shows 120,000 to 150,000 clones, with around 62% occurring only once. The CDR3 consists of 13 residues. J gave up 6 bases and V 6 bases, and 9 bases lay outside the gene matches. CDR1 SGHRS and CDR2 YFSETQ come from the germline V gene. The clonotype comes from a human donor in good health. This rearrangement joins TRBV5-1 to TRBJ2-7; 7 bases line up with TRBD2. Material: CD8+ T cells sorted from blood. This CDR3 is CASKRDPPGEQYF. CDR3 nucleotides: TGCGCCAGCAAGCGGGACCCTCCTGGCGAGCAGTACTTC.